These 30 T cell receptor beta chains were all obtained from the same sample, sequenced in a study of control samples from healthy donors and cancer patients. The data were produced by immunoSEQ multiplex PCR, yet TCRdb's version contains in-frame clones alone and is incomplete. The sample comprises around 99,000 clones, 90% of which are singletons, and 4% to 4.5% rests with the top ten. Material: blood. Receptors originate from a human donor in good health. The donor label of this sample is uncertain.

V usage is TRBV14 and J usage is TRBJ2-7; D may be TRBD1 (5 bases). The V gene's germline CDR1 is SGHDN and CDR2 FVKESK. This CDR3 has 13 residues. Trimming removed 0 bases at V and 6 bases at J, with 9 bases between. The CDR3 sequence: CASSQEFRVEQYF. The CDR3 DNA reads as TGTGCCAGCAGCCAAGAGTTCAGGGTCGAGCAGTACTTC.

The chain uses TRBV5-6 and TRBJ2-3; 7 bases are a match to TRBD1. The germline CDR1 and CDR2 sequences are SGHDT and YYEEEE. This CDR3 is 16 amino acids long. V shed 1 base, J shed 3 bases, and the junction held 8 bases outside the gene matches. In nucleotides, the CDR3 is TGTGCCAGCAGCTTGAAGACAGGGAAGGGGACAGATACGCAGTATTTT. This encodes CASSLKTGKGTDTQYF.

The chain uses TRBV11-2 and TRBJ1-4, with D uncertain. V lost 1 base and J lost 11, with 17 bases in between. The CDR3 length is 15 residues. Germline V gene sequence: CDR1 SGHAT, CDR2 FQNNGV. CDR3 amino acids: CASSLVTGQAGKLFF. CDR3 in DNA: TGTGCCAGCAGCTTAGTAACTGGGCAAGCTGGGAAACTGTTTTTT.

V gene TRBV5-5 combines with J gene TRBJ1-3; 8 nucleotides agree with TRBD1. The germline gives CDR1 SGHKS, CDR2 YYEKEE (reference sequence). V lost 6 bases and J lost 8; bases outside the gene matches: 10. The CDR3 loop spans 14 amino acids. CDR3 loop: CASIPVDRVDTIYF. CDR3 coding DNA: TGTGCCAGCATCCCAGTGGACAGGGTGGACACCATATATTTT.

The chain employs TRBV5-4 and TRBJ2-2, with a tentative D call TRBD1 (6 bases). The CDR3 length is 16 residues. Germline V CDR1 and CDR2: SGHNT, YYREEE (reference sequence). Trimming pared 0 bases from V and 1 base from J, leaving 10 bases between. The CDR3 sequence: CASSLGQEKNTGELFF. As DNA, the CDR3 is TGTGCCAGCAGCTTGGGACAGGAAAAGAACACCGGGGAGCTGTTTTTT.

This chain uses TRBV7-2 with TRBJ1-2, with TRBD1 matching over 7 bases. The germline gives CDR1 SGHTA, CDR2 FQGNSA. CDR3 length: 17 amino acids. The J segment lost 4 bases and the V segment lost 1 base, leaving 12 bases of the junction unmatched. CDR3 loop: CASSLGRTTGQTYGYTF. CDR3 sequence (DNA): TGTGCCAGCAGCTTAGGTCGTACCACGGGACAGACCTATGGCTACACCTTC.

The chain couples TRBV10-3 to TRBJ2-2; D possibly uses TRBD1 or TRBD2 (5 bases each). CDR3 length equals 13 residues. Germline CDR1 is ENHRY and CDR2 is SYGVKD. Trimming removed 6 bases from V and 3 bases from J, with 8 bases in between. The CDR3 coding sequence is TGTGCCATCAGGGGGACGGACACCGGGGAGCTGTTTTTT. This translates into CAIRGTDTGELFF.

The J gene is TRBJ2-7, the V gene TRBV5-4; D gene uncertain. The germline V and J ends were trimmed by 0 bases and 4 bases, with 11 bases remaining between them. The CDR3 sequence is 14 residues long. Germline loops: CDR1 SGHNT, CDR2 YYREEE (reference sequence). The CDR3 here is CASSLADTSYEQYF. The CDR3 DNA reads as TGTGCCAGCAGCTTGGCCGACACCAGTTACGAGCAGTACTTC. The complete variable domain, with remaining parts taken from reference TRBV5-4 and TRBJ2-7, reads ETGVTQSPTHLIKTRGQQVTLRCSSQSGHNTVSWYQQALGQGPQFIFQYYREEENGRGNFPPRFSGLQFPNYSSELNVNALELDDSALYLCASSLADTSYEQYFGPGTRLTVT.

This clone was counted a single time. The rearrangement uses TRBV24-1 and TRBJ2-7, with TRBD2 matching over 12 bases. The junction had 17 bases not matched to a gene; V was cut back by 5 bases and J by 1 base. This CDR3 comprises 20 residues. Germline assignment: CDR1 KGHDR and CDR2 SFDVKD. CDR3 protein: CATSAVERELAGGWSYEQYV. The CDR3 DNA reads TGTGCCACCAGTGCGGTTGAACGGGAACTAGCGGGGGGTTGGTCCTACGAGCAGTACGTC.

DNA of the CDR3: TGTGCCAGCAGGAACACAGGGAGCTCCTACGAGCAGTACTTC. Translating gives CASRNTGSSYEQYF. This chain uses TRBV2 with TRBJ2-7, with a tentative D call TRBD1 (6 bases). Trimming removed 6 bases at V and 0 bases at J, with 12 bases between. The length of the CDR3 is 14 residues. Germline loops: CDR1 SNHLY, CDR2 FYNNEI.

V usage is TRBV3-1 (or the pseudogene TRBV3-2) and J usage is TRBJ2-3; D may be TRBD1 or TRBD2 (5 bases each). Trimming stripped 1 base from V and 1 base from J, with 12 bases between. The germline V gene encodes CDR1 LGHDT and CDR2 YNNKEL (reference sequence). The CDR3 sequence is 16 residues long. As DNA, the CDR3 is TGTGCCAGCAGCCAAGTGGGGGTTGGCGGCACAGATACGCAGTATTTT. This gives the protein CASSQVGVGGTDTQYF.

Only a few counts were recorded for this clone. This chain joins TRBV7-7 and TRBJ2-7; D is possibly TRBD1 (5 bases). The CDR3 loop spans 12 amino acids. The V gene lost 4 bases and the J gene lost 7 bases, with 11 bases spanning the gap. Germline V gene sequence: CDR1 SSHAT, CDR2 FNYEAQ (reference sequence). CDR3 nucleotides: TGTGCCAGCAGCTCAGGGTTGGGGGAGCAGTACTTC. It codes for CASSSGLGEQYF.

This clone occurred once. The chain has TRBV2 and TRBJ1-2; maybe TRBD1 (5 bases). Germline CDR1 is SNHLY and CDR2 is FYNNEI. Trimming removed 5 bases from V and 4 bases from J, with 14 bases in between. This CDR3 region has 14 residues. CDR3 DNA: TGTGCCAGCAGTCGGGACTCGCAGGCCTATGGCTACACCTTC. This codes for CASSRDSQAYGYTF.

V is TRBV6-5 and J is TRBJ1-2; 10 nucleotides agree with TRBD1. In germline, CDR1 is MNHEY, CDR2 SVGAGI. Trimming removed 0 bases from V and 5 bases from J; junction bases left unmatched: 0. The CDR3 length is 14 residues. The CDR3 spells CASSYSGQGYGYTF. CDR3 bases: TGTGCCAGCAGTTACTCGGGACAGGGGTATGGCTACACCTTC.

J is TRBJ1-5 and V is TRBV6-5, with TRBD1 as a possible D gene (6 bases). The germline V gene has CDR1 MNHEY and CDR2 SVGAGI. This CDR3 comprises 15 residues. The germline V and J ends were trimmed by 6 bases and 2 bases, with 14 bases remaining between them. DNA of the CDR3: TGTGCCAGCAGGGATACAGGGCGTGGCAATCAGCCCCAGCATTTT. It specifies CASRDTGRGNQPQHF.

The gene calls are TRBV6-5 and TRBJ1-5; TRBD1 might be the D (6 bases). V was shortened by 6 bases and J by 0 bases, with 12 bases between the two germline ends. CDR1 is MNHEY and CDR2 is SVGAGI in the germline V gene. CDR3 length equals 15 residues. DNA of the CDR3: TGTGCCAGCAGGATACAGGGCAATAGCAATCAGCCCCAGCATTTT. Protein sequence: CASRIQGNSNQPQHF.

CDR3 amino acids: CASSLDAGGGATETQYF. The CDR3 DNA reads TGTGCCAGCAGCTTGGATGCTGGCGGGGGCGCGACTGAGACCCAGTACTTC. The rearrangement uses TRBV5-5 and TRBJ2-5, with D possibly matching TRBD2 (7 bases). V was pared by 0 bases and J by 5 bases, with 20 bases between. The CDR3 totals 17 residues. The V gene's germline CDR1 is SGHKS and CDR2 YYEKEE (reference sequence).

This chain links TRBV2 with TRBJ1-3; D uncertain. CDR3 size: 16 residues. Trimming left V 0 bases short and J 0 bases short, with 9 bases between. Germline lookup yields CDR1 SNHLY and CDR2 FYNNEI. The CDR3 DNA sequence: TGTGCCAGCAGTGAAGCGCTTAACCTCTCTGGAAACACCATATATTTT. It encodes CASSEALNLSGNTIYF.

CDR3 nucleotide sequence: TGTGCCAGCAGCTTCGGGAGAATGAACACTGAAGCTTTCTTT. This gives the protein CASSFGRMNTEAFF. J is TRBJ1-1 and V is TRBV7-8; no firm D call. Germline lookup yields CDR1 SGHVS and CDR2 FQNEAQ. CDR3 length: 14 amino acids. Trimming cost V 3 bases and J 0 bases, with 8 bases left between them.

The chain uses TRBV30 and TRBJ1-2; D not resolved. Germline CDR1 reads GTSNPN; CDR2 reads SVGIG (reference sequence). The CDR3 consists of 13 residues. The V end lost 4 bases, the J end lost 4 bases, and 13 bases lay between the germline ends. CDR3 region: CAWTTRVGYGYTF. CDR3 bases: TGTGCCTGGACCACTCGGGTCGGCTATGGCTACACCTTC.

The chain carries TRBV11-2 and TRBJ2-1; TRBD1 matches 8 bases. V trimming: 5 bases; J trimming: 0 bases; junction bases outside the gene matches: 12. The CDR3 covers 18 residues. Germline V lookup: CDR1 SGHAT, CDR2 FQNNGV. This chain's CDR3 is CASSPTLLQGASYNEQFF. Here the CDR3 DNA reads TGTGCCAGCAGCCCAACCCTTTTGCAGGGGGCCTCCTACAATGAGCAGTTCTTC.

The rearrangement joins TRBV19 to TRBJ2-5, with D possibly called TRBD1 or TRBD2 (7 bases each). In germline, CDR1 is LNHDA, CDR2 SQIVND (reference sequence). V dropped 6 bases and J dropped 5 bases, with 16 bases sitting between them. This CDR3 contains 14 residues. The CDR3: CASRRQGGSETQYF. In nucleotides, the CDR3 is TGTGCCAGTAGGAGACAGGGCGGGAGCGAGACCCAGTACTTC.

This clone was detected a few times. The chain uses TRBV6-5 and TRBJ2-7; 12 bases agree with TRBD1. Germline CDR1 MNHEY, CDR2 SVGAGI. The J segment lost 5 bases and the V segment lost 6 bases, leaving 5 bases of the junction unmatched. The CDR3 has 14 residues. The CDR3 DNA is TGTGCCAGCAGGATCGGGACAGGGGGCAACGAGCAGTACTTC. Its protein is CASRIGTGGNEQYF.

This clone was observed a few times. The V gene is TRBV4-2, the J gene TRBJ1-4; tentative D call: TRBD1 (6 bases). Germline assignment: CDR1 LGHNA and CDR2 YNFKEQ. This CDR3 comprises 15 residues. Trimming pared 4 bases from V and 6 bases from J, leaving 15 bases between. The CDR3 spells CASSPERGAYEKLFF. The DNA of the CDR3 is TGTGCCAGCAGCCCTGAACGGGGGGCTTATGAAAAACTGTTTTTT.

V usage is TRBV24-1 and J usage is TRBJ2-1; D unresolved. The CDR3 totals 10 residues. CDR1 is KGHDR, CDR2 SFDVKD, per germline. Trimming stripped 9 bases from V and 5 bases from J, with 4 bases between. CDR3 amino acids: CATGHNEQFF. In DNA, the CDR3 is TGTGCCACCGGACACAATGAGCAGTTCTTC.

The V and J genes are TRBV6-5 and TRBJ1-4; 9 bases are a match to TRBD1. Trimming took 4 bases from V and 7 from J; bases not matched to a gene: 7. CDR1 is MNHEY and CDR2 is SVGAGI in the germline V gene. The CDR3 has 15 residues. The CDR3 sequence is CASSSTGGLVEKLFF. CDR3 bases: TGTGCCAGCAGTTCGACAGGGGGGTTAGTTGAAAAACTGTTTTTT.

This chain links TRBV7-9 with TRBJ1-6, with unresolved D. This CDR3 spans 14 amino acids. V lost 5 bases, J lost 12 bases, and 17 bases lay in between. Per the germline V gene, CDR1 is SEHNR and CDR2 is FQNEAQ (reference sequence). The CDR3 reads CASSGARSERPLHF. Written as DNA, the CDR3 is TGTGCCAGCAGCGGTGCAAGGTCCGAACGACCCCTCCACTTT.

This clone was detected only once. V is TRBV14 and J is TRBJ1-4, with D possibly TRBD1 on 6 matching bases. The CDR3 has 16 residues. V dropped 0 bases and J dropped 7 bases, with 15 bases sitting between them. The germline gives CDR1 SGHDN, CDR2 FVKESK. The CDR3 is CASSQDRGAGVEKLFF. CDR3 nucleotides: TGTGCCAGCAGCCAAGATCGGGGGGCCGGAGTTGAAAAACTGTTTTTT.

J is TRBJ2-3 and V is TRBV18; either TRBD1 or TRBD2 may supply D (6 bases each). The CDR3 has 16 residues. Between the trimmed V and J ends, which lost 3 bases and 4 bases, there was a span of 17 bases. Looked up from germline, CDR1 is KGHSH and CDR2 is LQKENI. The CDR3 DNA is TGTGCCAGCTCACCGGGGGCGGGGCAAGTACCAGATACGCAGTATTTT. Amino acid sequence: CASSPGAGQVPDTQYF.

The DNA of the CDR3 is TGTGCCAGTAGTATAGGTTTAGGGGGGAATCAGCCCCAGCATTTT. The encoded protein is CASSIGLGGNQPQHF. The chain combines TRBV19 with TRBJ1-5; D is perhaps TRBD1 (6 bases). V was pared by 1 base and J by 4 bases, with 11 bases between. Germline V gene sequence: CDR1 LNHDA, CDR2 SQIVND (reference sequence). The CDR3 sequence is 15 residues long.